The 27 T cell receptor beta chains below all came from one sample that was sequenced in a study of blood T cell repertoires in COVID-19 (dated by TCRdb to 2018 to 2021). Libraries were made using the immunoSEQ multiplex PCR assay. The table comes from immuneACCESS by way of TCRdb, which keeps in-frame sequences with V and J called. Part of the clones is missing from these tables; in studies checked, under half for an unresolved V gene and the rest for unknown reasons. The sample yields roughly 200,000 clones; 88% were counted once. Clones ranked in the top ten supply approximately 1.8% of the sample. The sequenced sample was peripheral blood. These receptors were collected from a man between 65 and 80 years old with acute or convalescent COVID-19.

This clone was counted many times. The V call is TRBV9, the J call TRBJ2-1; D may be TRBD2 (6 bases). The CDR3 contains 18 residues. Trimming took 2 bases from V and 4 from J, leaving 22 bases between them. Germline CDR1 is SGDLS and CDR2 is YYNGEE. The CDR3 DNA sequence: TGTGCCAGCAGCGTCCCCAGGCAGGGACTCTCCCAATACAATGAGCAGTTCTTC. Amino acids: CASSVPRQGLSQYNEQFF.

This chain connects TRBV28 to TRBJ2-5; 10 bases are shared with TRBD2. The CDR3 is 15 residues long. Per germline, CDR1 MDHEN and CDR2 SYDVKM. The trim removed 5 bases at V and 2 bases at J, leaving 5 bases unmatched. This chain's CDR3 is CASSPLAGAQETQYF. Here the CDR3 DNA reads TGTGCCAGCAGTCCCCTAGCGGGGGCACAAGAGACCCAGTACTTC.

This chain connects TRBV4-3 to TRBJ2-7, with 8 bases aligning to TRBD2. Germline CDR1 is LGHNA and CDR2 is YSLEER. The length of the CDR3 is 15 residues. Trimming at V came to 4 bases and at J to 2 bases, leaving 7 bases not matched to a gene. CDR3 in DNA: TGCGCCAGCAGCCTTATAGCGGGACTACCCTACGAGCAGTACTTC. It yields the protein CASSLIAGLPYEQYF.

The V and J genes are TRBV19 and TRBJ1-2, with D unclear. Trimming took 4 bases from V and 7 from J, leaving 16 bases between them. The CDR3 length is 14 residues. Per the germline V gene, CDR1 is LNHDA and CDR2 is SQIVND (reference sequence). CDR3 sequence: CASSRDLAAIGYTF. CDR3 DNA sequence: TGTGCCAGTAGTAGAGACCTTGCGGCTATTGGCTACACCTTC.

V gene TRBV5-4 combines with J gene TRBJ1-1, with D unresolved. There are 16 residues in the CDR3. Per the germline V gene, CDR1 is SGHNT and CDR2 is YYREEE (reference sequence). V dropped 5 bases and J dropped 0 bases, with 17 bases sitting between them. CDR3 sequence: CASRPTPYGVNTEAFF. CDR3 DNA: TGTGCCAGCAGGCCGACACCTTACGGGGTGAACACTGAAGCTTTCTTT.

This chain uses TRBV6-5 with TRBJ1-2, with 7 bases that match TRBD1. Germline assignment: CDR1 MNHEY and CDR2 SVGAGI. The CDR3 spans 13 residues. V was pared by 4 bases and J by 3 bases, with 2 bases of the junction left unmatched. CDR3 DNA: TGTGCCAGCAGTTTTGACAGGGACTATGGCTACACCTTC. Amino acid sequence: CASSFDRDYGYTF.

The rearrangement joins TRBV3-1 (or the pseudogene TRBV3-2) to TRBJ1-1; unclear D gene. The CDR3 is made up of 16 amino acids. V lost 1 base, J lost 1 base, and 13 bases lay in between. Germline values: CDR1 LGHDT, CDR2 YNNKEL (reference sequence). The CDR3 DNA sequence: TGTGCCAGCAGCCAAGTAACTAAACTATCGAACACTGAAGCTTTCTTT. Residues: CASSQVTKLSNTEAFF.

The J gene is TRBJ2-1, the V gene TRBV6-4, with D maybe TRBD1 (6 bases). V lost 6 bases and J lost 8, with 20 bases in between. Germline-derived CDR1 and CDR2 are MRHNA and SNTAGT. The CDR3 spans 15 residues. CDR3 residues: CASSGQPTGSDEQFF. As DNA, the CDR3 is TGTGCCAGCAGCGGACAGCCGACCGGGTCCGATGAGCAGTTCTTC.

The V and J genes are TRBV5-4 and TRBJ2-5; no definite D call. The CDR3 loop spans 12 amino acids. V was clipped by 2 bases and J by 5 bases, with 7 bases between them. CDR1 is SGHNT, CDR2 YYREEE, per germline (reference sequence). The CDR3 protein is CASSFIVETQYF. As DNA, the CDR3 is TGTGCCAGCAGCTTCATAGTTGAGACCCAGTACTTC. Looking up the rest from reference TRBV5-4 and TRBJ2-5 gives the full variable domain: ETGVTQSPTHLIKTRGQQVTLRCSSQSGHNTVSWYQQALGQGPQFIFQYYREEENGRGNFPPRFSGLQFPNYSSELNVNALELDDSALYLCASSFIVETQYFGPGTRLLVL.

V usage is TRBV28 and J usage is TRBJ2-3; D possibly corresponds to TRBD2 (5 bases). The ends were cut back, 6 bases at V and 8 bases at J, with 9 bases in the middle. CDR3 length equals 11 residues. Germline values: CDR1 MDHEN, CDR2 SYDVKM. The CDR3 loop is CASSSSGTQYF. CDR3 sequence (DNA): TGTGCCAGCAGCTCGAGCGGTACGCAGTATTTT.

In this sample, this clone turned up a few times. V is TRBV29-1 and J is TRBJ2-5, with D tentatively TRBD2 (6 bases). Germline V gives CDR1 SQVTM, CDR2 ANQGSEA. Deletions cut 4 bases from V and 2 bases from J, with 8 bases between. The CDR3 runs 12 residues. CDR3 protein: CSVGRAQETQYF. The CDR3 DNA follows: TGCAGCGTTGGGAGGGCACAAGAGACCCAGTACTTC. Full variable domain (missing parts from reference TRBV29-1 and TRBJ2-5): SAVISQKPSRDICQRGTSLTIQCQVDSQVTMMFWYRQQPGQSLTLIATANQGSEATYESGFVIDKFPISRPNLTFSTLTVSNMSPEDSSIYLCSVGRAQETQYFGPGTRLLVL.

The chain recombines TRBV2 with TRBJ2-1; 14 bases agree with TRBD2. CDR1 and CDR2 (germline): SNHLY, FYNNEI. J gave up 12 bases and V 1 base, and 2 bases lay outside the gene matches. CDR3 length: 14 residues. The CDR3 DNA is TGTGCCAGCAGTGAAGGACTAGCGGGAGGGGGGCAGTTCTTC. Translated: CASSEGLAGGGQFF.

V is TRBV6-1 and J is TRBJ1-2; 7 bases are a match to TRBD1. The CDR3 totals 14 residues. Trimming at V came to 2 bases and at J to 8 bases, leaving 8 bases not matched to a gene. Germline V CDR1 and CDR2: MNHNS, SASEGT. CDR3 coding DNA: TGTGCCAGCAGTGAAATGGGGGCAGGGGGAGGCTACACCTTC. Translating it yields CASSEMGAGGGYTF.

The chain has TRBV7-2 and TRBJ1-6, with 8 bases aligning to TRBD1. The CDR3 consists of 15 residues. With 5 bases clipped from V and 9 bases from J, the junction kept 9 bases outside the gene matches. CDR1 is SGHTA and CDR2 is FQGNSA in the germline V gene. The CDR3 DNA reads as TGTGCCAGCAGCCCTAACGCAGGGGGCAGTTCACCCCTCCACTTT. It encodes CASSPNAGGSSPLHF. Variable domain in full (rest from reference TRBV7-2 and TRBJ1-6): GAGVSQSPSNKVTEKGKDVELRCDPISGHTALYWYRQSLGQGLEFLIYFQGNSAPDKSGLPSDRFSAERTGGSVSTLTIQRTQQEDSAVYLCASSPNAGGSSPLHFGNGTRLTVT.

The chain employs TRBV28 and TRBJ2-2, with unresolved D. This CDR3 has 15 amino acids. The ends were cut back, 9 bases at V and 5 bases at J, with 19 bases in the middle. Germline V gene sequence: CDR1 MDHEN, CDR2 SYDVKM. For the CDR3, the DNA is TGTGCCAGTGGTCGAGGAACCACAAAGACCGGGGAGCTGTTTTTT. This encodes CASGRGTTKTGELFF.

The chain combines TRBV27 with TRBJ2-5; 8 bases map to TRBD1. Germline assignment: CDR1 MNHEY and CDR2 SMNVEV (reference sequence). V lost 5 bases to trimming and J lost 4 bases; unmatched junction nucleotides: 9. The CDR3 has 15 residues. This chain's CDR3 is CASSPLDRVGETQYF. In nucleotides, the CDR3 is TGTGCCAGCAGTCCCCTGGACAGGGTAGGAGAGACCCAGTACTTC.

The chain carries TRBV5-1 and TRBJ2-5, with TRBD2 identical over 9 bases. This CDR3 contains 16 residues. With 0 bases clipped from V and 4 bases from J, the junction kept 7 bases outside the gene matches. Germline-derived CDR1 and CDR2 are SGHRS and YFSETQ. CDR3 region: CASSLALLSGRETQYF. DNA of the CDR3: TGCGCCAGCAGCTTGGCTTTACTTAGCGGGAGAGAGACCCAGTACTTC.

This clone is a singleton in its sample. This sequence joins TRBV2 and TRBJ2-1; D call uncertain. Trimming removed 2 bases from V and 15 bases from J, with 14 bases in between. CDR3 size: 12 residues. Germline V gene lookup returns CDR1 SNHLY and CDR2 FYNNEI. CDR3 coding DNA: TGTGCCAGCAGTGAATCTAGTCTCGGCCTGTTCTTC. It specifies CASSESSLGLFF.

The chain couples TRBV10-2 to TRBJ2-7; TRBD2 aligns across 11 bases. V dropped 2 bases and J dropped 4; count of bases not matched to a gene: 10. This CDR3 comprises 17 residues. CDR1 and CDR2 from the germline V gene are WSHSY and SAAADI. The CDR3 coding sequence is TGCGCCAGCAGTGAGACCCTCTCTAGCGGGAGGATGTACGAGCAGTACTTC. Protein product: CASSETLSSGRMYEQYF.

This clone came up once. This chain links TRBV18 with TRBJ1-2; TRBD1 might be the D (6 bases). This CDR3 is built from 15 residues. V was clipped by 6 bases and J by 1 base, with 15 bases between them. Germline V gene data show CDR1 as KGHSH and CDR2 as LQKENI. Here the CDR3 DNA reads TGTGCCAGCTCGACCGGGACACCGGATAACTATGGCTACACCTTC. Protein product: CASSTGTPDNYGYTF.

The V gene is TRBV2, the J gene TRBJ1-5, with D possibly matching TRBD1 (6 bases). In germline, CDR1 is SNHLY, CDR2 FYNNEI. V was pared by 3 bases and J by 1 base, with 7 bases between. CDR3 length: 14 residues. As DNA, the CDR3 is TGTGCCAGCAGTGAGCAGGGGAGCAATCAGCCCCAGCATTTT. This codes for CASSEQGSNQPQHF.

The chain joins TRBV19 to TRBJ2-7; tentative D call: TRBD2 (5 bases). This CDR3 is built from 16 residues. Germline CDR1 reads LNHDA; CDR2 reads SQIVND (reference sequence). The V end was cut by 1 base, the J end by 4 bases, with 17 bases between. CDR3 coding DNA: TGTGCCAGTAGTATAGGCCCTGGGCGGGTGCCTTACGAGCAGTACTTC. Protein sequence: CASSIGPGRVPYEQYF.

The genes are TRBV28 and TRBJ2-1, with 8 bases that match TRBD2. CDR3 length: 15 residues. CDR1 is MDHEN and CDR2 is SYDVKM in the germline V gene. With V trimmed by 1 base and J by 8 bases, 7 bases remained unmatched. The CDR3: CASSLSGGFLYEQFF. CDR3 sequence (DNA): TGTGCCAGCAGTTTATCGGGGGGGTTTTTATATGAGCAGTTCTTC. Looking up the rest from reference TRBV28 and TRBJ2-1 gives the full variable domain: DVKVTQSSRYLVKRTGEKVFLECVQDMDHENMFWYRQDPGLGLRLIYFSYDVKMKEKGDIPEGYSVSREKKERFSLILESASTNQTSMYLCASSLSGGFLYEQFFGPGTRLTVL.

The gene calls are TRBV9 and TRBJ2-2; possibly TRBD2 for D (6 bases). The V end was cut by 8 bases, the J end by 1 base, with 15 bases between. The CDR3 runs 15 residues. Germline assignment: CDR1 SGDLS and CDR2 YYNGEE. CDR3: CASGPGLLNTGELFF. CDR3 coding DNA: TGTGCCAGTGGCCCGGGACTCTTGAACACCGGGGAGCTGTTTTTT.

The chain has TRBV29-1 and TRBJ1-2; TRBD1 is a possible D gene (5 bases). The germline CDR1 and CDR2 sequences are SQVTM and ANQGSEA. V was cut by 6 bases and J by 2 bases, with 13 bases left in between. The CDR3 runs 13 residues. In DNA, the CDR3 is TGCAGCGTCTCACAGGAAAACAACTATGGCTACACCTTC. It specifies CSVSQENNYGYTF.

The chain links TRBV2 to TRBJ2-2; 9 nucleotides line up with TRBD1. The CDR3 is 14 residues long. Germline V CDR1 and CDR2: SNHLY, FYNNEI. J was trimmed by 5 bases and V by 7 bases; bases with no gene match: 5. The CDR3 here is CASTEQGATGELFF. CDR3 DNA sequence: TGTGCCAGCACGGAACAGGGGGCGACCGGGGAGCTGTTTTTT.

This chain joins TRBV5-1 and TRBJ1-1; D gene unclear. Germline V lookup: CDR1 SGHRS, CDR2 YFSETQ. V lost 2 bases to trimming and J lost 1 base, with 9 bases between them. This CDR3 region has 14 residues. The CDR3 sequence: CASSLVRGNTEAFF. The CDR3 DNA reads TGCGCCAGCAGCTTAGTTCGGGGGAACACTGAAGCTTTCTTT.